This TCR beta chain was recorded in a study of metastatic and nonmetastatic thyroid tumors. Study-level information: The authors compared repertoires across blood and tumor or nodule tissue from malignant and benign thyroid patients.

How the authors handled the data: What underpinned the distant-metastasis classifier for papillary thyroid cancer was the set of CDR3 differences across clinicopathological groups. TCRdb re-called the PCR reads through MiXCR. TCRdb, rather than the study authors, made the V and J calls. The table lists about 41,000 clones, roughly 11% of them singletons. The V gene end was trimmed by 5 bases and the J gene end by 5 bases; junction bases not matched to a gene: 6. Germline V gene sequence: CDR1 MNHNS, CDR2 SASEGT. The CDR3 has 15 amino acids. Each patient came to thyroid surgery without any prior treatment (of any kind). Study-wide findings and caveats: Benign nodules reportedly had significantly lower TCR beta diversity than malignant thyroid tumors in blood and tumor.

In regard to this clone: Its cognate antigen is unknown.

This clonotype was sampled from a female donor with papillary thyroid cancer or a benign thyroid nodule (not recorded which). Some clones in this sample may be carry-over from other donors' samples. The J gene is TRBJ2-7, the V gene TRBV6-1, with 13 bases aligning to TRBD2. Source material: blood. The CDR3 DNA reads TGTGCCAGCAGTACACTAGCGGGAGGGCCAAACGAGCAGTACTTC. Translating gives CASSTLAGGPNEQYF.